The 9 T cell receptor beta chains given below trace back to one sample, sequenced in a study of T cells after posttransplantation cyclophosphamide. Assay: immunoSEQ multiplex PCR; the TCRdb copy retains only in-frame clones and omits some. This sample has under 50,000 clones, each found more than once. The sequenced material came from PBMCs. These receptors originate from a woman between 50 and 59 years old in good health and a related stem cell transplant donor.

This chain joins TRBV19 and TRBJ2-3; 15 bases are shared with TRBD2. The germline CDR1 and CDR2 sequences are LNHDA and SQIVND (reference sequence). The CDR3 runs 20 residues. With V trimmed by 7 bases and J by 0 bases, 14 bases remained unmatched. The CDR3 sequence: CASTWRGGTSGGMSTDTQYF. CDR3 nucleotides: TGTGCCAGTACCTGGAGGGGGGGGACTAGCGGGGGGATGAGCACAGATACGCAGTATTTT.

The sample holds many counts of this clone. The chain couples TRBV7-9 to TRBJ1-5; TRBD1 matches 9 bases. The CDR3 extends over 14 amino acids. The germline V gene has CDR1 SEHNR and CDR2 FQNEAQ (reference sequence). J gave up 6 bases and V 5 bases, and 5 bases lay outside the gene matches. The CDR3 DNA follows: TGTGCCAGCAGCCCGGGACAGGGAAGTCAGCCCCAGCATTTT. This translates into CASSPGQGSQPQHF. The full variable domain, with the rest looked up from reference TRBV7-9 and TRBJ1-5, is DTGVSQNPRHKITKRGQNVTFRCDPISEHNRLYWYRQTLGQGPEFLTYFQNEAQLEKSRLLSDRFSAERPKGSFSTLEIQRTEQGDSAMYLCASSPGQGSQPQHFGDGTRLSIL.

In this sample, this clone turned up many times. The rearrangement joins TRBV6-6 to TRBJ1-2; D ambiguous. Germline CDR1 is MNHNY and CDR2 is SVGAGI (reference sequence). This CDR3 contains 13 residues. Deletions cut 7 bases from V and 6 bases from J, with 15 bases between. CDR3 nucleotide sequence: TGTGCCAGCACTTCAATCGGGTGGGATGGCTACACCTTC. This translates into CASTSIGWDGYTF.

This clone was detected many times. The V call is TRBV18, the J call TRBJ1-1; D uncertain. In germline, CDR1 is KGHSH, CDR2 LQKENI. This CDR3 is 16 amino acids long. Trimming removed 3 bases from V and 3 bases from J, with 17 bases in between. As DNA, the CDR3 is TGTGCCAGCTCACCTAGTTCGAGAATCGGGGACACTGAAGCTTTCTTT. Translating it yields CASSPSSRIGDTEAFF.

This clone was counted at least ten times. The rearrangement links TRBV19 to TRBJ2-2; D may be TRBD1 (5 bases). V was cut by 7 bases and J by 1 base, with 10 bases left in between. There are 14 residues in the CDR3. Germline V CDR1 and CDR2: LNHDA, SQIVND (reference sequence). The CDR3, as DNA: TGTGCCAGTAAGACAGTCCGGAACACCGGGGAGCTGTTTTTT. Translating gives CASKTVRNTGELFF.

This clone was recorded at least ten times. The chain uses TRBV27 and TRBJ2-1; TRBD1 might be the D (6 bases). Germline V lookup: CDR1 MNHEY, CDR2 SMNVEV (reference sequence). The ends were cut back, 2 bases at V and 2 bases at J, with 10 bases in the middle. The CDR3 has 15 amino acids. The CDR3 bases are TGTGCCAGCAGTTTACCAGGGGTCGCCTACAATGAGCAGTTCTTC. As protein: CASSLPGVAYNEQFF.

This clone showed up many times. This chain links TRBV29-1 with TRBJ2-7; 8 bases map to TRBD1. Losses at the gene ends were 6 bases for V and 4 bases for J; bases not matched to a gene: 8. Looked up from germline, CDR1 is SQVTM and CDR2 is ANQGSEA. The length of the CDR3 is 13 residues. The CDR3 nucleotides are TGCAGCGTCCTGACAGGGGTTGAATACGAGCAGTACTTC. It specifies CSVLTGVEYEQYF.

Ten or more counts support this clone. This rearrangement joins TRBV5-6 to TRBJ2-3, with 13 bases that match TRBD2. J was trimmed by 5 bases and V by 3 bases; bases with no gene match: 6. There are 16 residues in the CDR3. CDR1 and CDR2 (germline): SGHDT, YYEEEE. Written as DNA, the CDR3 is TGTGCCAGCAGCTCGACTAGCGGGGGGCTGAGAGATACGCAGTATTTT. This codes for CASSSTSGGLRDTQYF.

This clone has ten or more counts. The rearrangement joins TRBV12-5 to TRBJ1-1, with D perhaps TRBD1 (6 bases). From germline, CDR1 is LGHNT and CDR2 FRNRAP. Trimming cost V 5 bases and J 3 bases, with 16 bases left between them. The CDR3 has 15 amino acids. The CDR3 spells CASGIPRGGDTEAFF. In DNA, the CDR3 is TGTGCTAGTGGTATCCCGAGGGGGGGGGACACTGAAGCTTTCTTT.